This TCR beta chain derives from a study of shared clonotypes between healthy human individuals. It was across several immunoSEQ plates that each subset's genomic DNA was evenly split. It was approximately 280 ng DNA, some 28,000 T cell genomes, that went into each replicate PCR of unsorted PBMC. Original processing methods: Filtering differed, since immunoSEQ gave only junction sequences and no quality scores. Profiling relied on immunoSEQ multiplex PCR, and the TCRdb table lists in-frame clones only, not all of them. For V, J and clone size, that table is used; D and trimming come from the DNA. Seen here are 450,000 to 500,000 clones, roughly 80% observed once, and the top ten hold roughly an eighth. Among the donors, all were Caucasian adults who lived in Nashville, Tennessee. The CDR3 extends over 15 amino acids. Germline V CDR1 and CDR2: MGHRA, YSYEKL. Trimming took 5 bases from V and 4 from J; bases not matched to a gene: 7.

The chain couples TRBV4-1 to TRBJ2-3, with TRBD1 matching over 9 bases. The receptor comes from a woman in her thirties or forties in good health. Some clones in this sample may be carry-over from other donors' samples. The sample taken for sequencing was PBMCs. The chain's CDR3 is CASSNTGTGPDTQYF. In nucleotides, the CDR3 is TGCGCCAGCAGCAACACCGGGACAGGGCCAGATACGCAGTATTTT.